This T cell receptor beta chain was captured in a study of blood T cell repertoires in COVID-19. V was pared by 5 bases and J by 3 bases, with 3 bases of the junction left unmatched. CDR1 MNHEY and CDR2 SVGEGT come from the germline V gene. The CDR3 covers 13 residues. Study processing details: Amplification of reference gene primers was used by the study to estimate nucleated cell counts. Sequencing used immunoSEQ multiplex PCR; TCRdb keeps in-frame clones, though not all of them. The DNA was the basis for D and trimming; V, J and clone size are from that table. The sample holds about 160,000 clones, 80% to 95% seen once.

The sequenced sample consisted of peripheral blood. The clonotype was recovered from a woman between 45 and 60 years old with acute or convalescent COVID-19. This chain connects TRBV6-2 or TRBV6-3 to TRBJ2-7; 8 bases align to TRBD1. The CDR3 protein is CASSGTGFYEQYF. The CDR3 bases are TGTGCCAGCAGTGGGACAGGATTCTACGAGCAGTACTTC.